What follows are 18 T cell receptor beta chains derived from one specimen sequenced in a study of cytomegalovirus exposure and HLA in healthy donors (dated by TCRdb to between 2016 and 2019). Libraries were prepared through the immunoSEQ multiplex PCR assay. For the multiplex PCR, a mixture combining 60 forward primers for TCR Vbeta segments and 13 reverse primers for TCR Jbeta segments was used. The table comes from immuneACCESS by way of TCRdb, which keeps in-frame sequences with V and J called. Part of the clones is missing from these tables; in studies checked, under half for an unresolved V gene and the rest for unknown reasons. The table for this sample records tens of thousands of clones. The leading ten clones occupy 9.5% to 11% of the sample. The material sequenced was PBMCs. The receptors originated from a woman aged 45-60 years in good health and CMV-seropositive.

This rearrangement joins TRBV11-1 to TRBJ1-2; weak D call: TRBD1 (5 bases). Trimming pared 3 bases from V and 5 bases from J, leaving 13 bases between. This CDR3 spans 14 amino acids. The V gene's germline CDR1 is SGHAT and CDR2 FQDESV (reference sequence). The CDR3 DNA follows: TGTGCCAGCAGCTTGTCCCGACAGAGTTATGGCTACACCTTC. Its protein product is CASSLSRQSYGYTF.

The J gene is TRBJ1-1, the V gene TRBV19; D unclear. Trimming took 8 bases from V and 0 from J, leaving 16 bases between them. The germline V gene encodes CDR1 LNHDA and CDR2 SQIVND (reference sequence). This CDR3 comprises 15 residues. The CDR3 DNA is TGTGCCAGTTCACACCGAATCTTACTGAACACTGAAGCTTTCTTT. Residues: CASSHRILLNTEAFF.

The chain links TRBV5-8 to TRBJ2-1, with TRBD2 as a possible D gene (6 bases). The germline V and J ends were trimmed by 1 base and 4 bases, with 15 bases remaining between them. Germline V gene sequence: CDR1 SGHTS, CDR2 YDEGEE. The CDR3 covers 16 residues. The CDR3 loop is CASSLRLRGPYNEQFF. The DNA for the CDR3 is TGTGCCAGCAGCTTGAGACTGCGGGGACCATACAATGAGCAGTTCTTC.

The genes are TRBV18 and TRBJ1-4; D perhaps matches TRBD1 (6 bases). The V end was cut by 4 bases, the J end by 4 bases, with 13 bases between. Germline loops: CDR1 KGHSH, CDR2 LQKENI. The CDR3 totals 15 residues. The CDR3 DNA follows: TGTGCCAGCTCACACACAGGGCGGAATAATGAAAAACTGTTTTTT. Encoded protein: CASSHTGRNNEKLFF. Variable domain in full (rest from reference TRBV18 and TRBJ1-4): NAGVMQNPRHLVRRRGQEARLRCSPMKGHSHVYWYRQLPEEGLKFMVYLQKENIIDESGMPKERFSAEFPKEGPSILRIQQVVRGDSAAYFCASSHTGRNNEKLFFGSGTQLSVL.

The genes are TRBV10-1 and TRBJ2-7; no firm D call. There are 14 residues in the CDR3. The V end was cut by 3 bases, the J end by 6 bases, with 15 bases between. Germline V gene sequence: CDR1 WNHNN, CDR2 SYGVQD (reference sequence). The CDR3 nucleotides read TGCGCCAGCAGTGATAACCAAGGAGCCCTCGAGCAGTACTTC. Its translation: CASSDNQGALEQYF.

This chain connects TRBV15 to TRBJ1-5; weak D call: TRBD1 (6 bases). The CDR3 runs to 16 residues. The V and J ends lost 1 base and 3 bases respectively, with 13 bases between them. CDR1 is LNHNV, CDR2 YYDKDF, per germline (reference sequence). This chain's CDR3 is CATSRGTEASNQPQHF. CDR3 bases: TGTGCCACCAGCAGAGGGACAGAAGCTTCCAATCAGCCCCAGCATTTT. Variable domain in full (rest from reference TRBV15 and TRBJ1-5): DAMVIQNPRYQVTQFGKPVTLSCSQTLNHNVMYWYQQKSSQAPKLLFHYYDKDFNNEADTPDNFQSRRPNTSFCFLDIRSPGLGDTAMYLCATSRGTEASNQPQHFGDGTRLSIL.

This rearrangement joins TRBV5-1 to TRBJ1-1, with TRBD1 matching 9 bases. The junction had 4 bases not matched to a gene; V was cut back by 0 bases and J by 7 bases. Germline V gene data show CDR1 as SGHRS and CDR2 as YFSETQ. This CDR3 is built from 14 residues. The CDR3 DNA reads TGCGCCAGCAGCTTGGTAGACAGGGGGGGTGAAGCTTTCTTT. Its protein product is CASSLVDRGGEAFF.

The V call is TRBV27, the J call TRBJ2-5; D might be TRBD2 (6 bases). Germline V gene data show CDR1 as MNHEY and CDR2 as SMNVEV (reference sequence). Trimming stripped 9 bases from V and 5 bases from J, with 10 bases between. CDR3 length equals 11 residues. CDR3 DNA: TGTGCCAGGACGGGGGAGGAGACCCAGTACTTC. The encoded protein is CARTGEETQYF.

The rearrangement links TRBV6-5 to TRBJ2-1; tentatively, D is TRBD1 (6 bases). Trimming pared 6 bases from V and 10 bases from J, leaving 19 bases between. The CDR3 is made up of 14 amino acids. The germline V gene encodes CDR1 MNHEY and CDR2 SVGAGI. The chain's CDR3 is CASRARTGHREQFF. As DNA, the CDR3 is TGTGCCAGCAGGGCAAGGACGGGACACCGGGAGCAGTTCTTC.

The J gene is TRBJ2-7, the V gene TRBV7-9; 9 bases line up with TRBD2. Germline loops: CDR1 SEHNR, CDR2 FQNEAQ (reference sequence). J lost 0 bases, V lost 2 bases, and 2 bases had no gene match. The CDR3 sequence is 15 residues long. CDR3 region: CASSLYSGSSYEQYF. CDR3 bases: TGTGCCAGCAGCTTATATAGCGGGAGCTCCTACGAGCAGTACTTC.

The chain uses TRBV5-1 and TRBJ2-3, with 7 bases lining up with TRBD2. CDR3 length: 16 amino acids. CDR1 SGHRS and CDR2 YFSETQ come from the germline V gene. Trimming at V came to 3 bases and at J to 0 bases, leaving 7 bases not matched to a gene. The CDR3 is CASSWGGGVSTDTQYF. Written as DNA, the CDR3 is TGCGCCAGCAGCTGGGGGGGTGGGGTAAGCACAGATACGCAGTATTTT.

The chain combines TRBV15 with TRBJ1-2; 8 bases line up with TRBD1. Germline CDR1 reads LNHNV; CDR2 reads YYDKDF (reference sequence). The V and J ends lost 8 bases and 4 bases, in that order; junction bases with no gene match: 6. This CDR3 is built from 13 residues. As DNA, the CDR3 is TGTGCCACCGGACAGGGCTCAAGCTATGGCTACACCTTC. Translated, it gives CATGQGSSYGYTF. Supplemented by reference TRBV15 and TRBJ1-2, the full variable domain reads DAMVIQNPRYQVTQFGKPVTLSCSQTLNHNVMYWYQQKSSQAPKLLFHYYDKDFNNEADTPDNFQSRRPNTSFCFLDIRSPGLGDTAMYLCATGQGSSYGYTFGSGTRLTVV.

This rearrangement joins TRBV5-8 to TRBJ2-7; D is perhaps TRBD1 (5 bases). Trimming took off 1 base at V and 0 bases at J, with 8 bases between the two ends. The CDR3 covers 14 residues. Germline CDR1 is SGHTS and CDR2 is YDEGEE. The CDR3 bases are TGTGCCAGCAGCTTGACAGGTAGCTCCTACGAGCAGTACTTC. Translated: CASSLTGSSYEQYF. The variable domain in full, completed from reference TRBV5-8 and TRBJ2-7, reads EAGVTQSPTHLIKTRGQQATLRCSPISGHTSVYWYQQALGLGLQFLLWYDEGEERNRGNFPPRFSGRQFPNYSSELNVNALELEDSALYLCASSLTGSSYEQYFGPGTRLTVT.

The chain carries TRBV4-1 and TRBJ1-5; D remains unclear. The CDR3 has 15 amino acids. Germline CDR1 is MGHRA and CDR2 is YSYEKL. Trimming cost V 0 bases and J 7 bases, with 13 bases left between them. CDR3 region: CASSQDGGSPQPQHF. The CDR3 coding sequence is TGCGCCAGCAGCCAAGATGGAGGCAGTCCCCAGCCCCAGCATTTT.

The V and J genes are TRBV27 and TRBJ2-7, with 7 bases lining up with TRBD2. The germline CDR1 and CDR2 sequences are MNHEY and SMNVEV (reference sequence). The CDR3 contains 14 residues. Unmatched junction bases numbered 8, after V lost 2 bases and J lost 7 bases. The CDR3 DNA follows: TGTGCCAGCAGTTTAGCGGGAGCCCTCGGGGAGCAGTACTTC. Protein: CASSLAGALGEQYF.

The gene calls are TRBV18 and TRBJ2-7; possibly TRBD2 for D (6 bases). V dropped 4 bases and J dropped 1 base, with 14 bases sitting between them. Germline assignment: CDR1 KGHSH and CDR2 LQKENI. This CDR3 is 15 amino acids long. In nucleotides, the CDR3 is TGTGCCAGCTCACGGGACTTGGCGGGGTCCTACGAGCAGTACTTC. Residues: CASSRDLAGSYEQYF.

This CDR3 is CATRGTGLYEQYF. DNA of the CDR3: TGTGCCACCCGAGGGACAGGGCTCTACGAGCAGTACTTC. This rearrangement joins TRBV28 to TRBJ2-7; 9 bases fit TRBD1. Per germline, CDR1 MDHEN and CDR2 SYDVKM. This CDR3 contains 13 residues. The junction had 7 bases not matched to a gene; V was cut back by 10 bases and J by 3 bases. Supplemented by reference TRBV28 and TRBJ2-7, the full variable domain reads DVKVTQSSRYLVKRTGEKVFLECVQDMDHENMFWYRQDPGLGLRLIYFSYDVKMKEKGDIPEGYSVSREKKERFSLILESASTNQTSMYLCATRGTGLYEQYFGPGTRLTVT.

J is TRBJ2-7 and V is TRBV4-1, with 7 bases aligning to TRBD1. Looked up from germline, CDR1 is MGHRA and CDR2 is YSYEKL. V was pared by 0 bases and J by 4 bases, with 9 bases of the junction left unmatched. CDR3 size: 16 residues. The CDR3 spells CASSQDKGAYSYEQYF. The CDR3 DNA reads as TGCGCCAGCAGCCAAGATAAGGGGGCCTATAGTTACGAGCAGTACTTC.